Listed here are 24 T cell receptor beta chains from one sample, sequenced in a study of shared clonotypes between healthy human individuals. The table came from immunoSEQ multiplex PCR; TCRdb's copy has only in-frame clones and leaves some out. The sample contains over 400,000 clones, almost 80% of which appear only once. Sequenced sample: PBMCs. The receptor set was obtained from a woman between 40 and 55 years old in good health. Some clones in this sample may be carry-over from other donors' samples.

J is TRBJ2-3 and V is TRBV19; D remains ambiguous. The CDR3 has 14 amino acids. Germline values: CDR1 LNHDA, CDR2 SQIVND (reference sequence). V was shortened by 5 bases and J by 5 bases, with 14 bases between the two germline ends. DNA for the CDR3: TGTGCCAGTAGTTTCCCGGGCTCACAAGATACGCAGTATTTT. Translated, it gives CASSFPGSQDTQYF.

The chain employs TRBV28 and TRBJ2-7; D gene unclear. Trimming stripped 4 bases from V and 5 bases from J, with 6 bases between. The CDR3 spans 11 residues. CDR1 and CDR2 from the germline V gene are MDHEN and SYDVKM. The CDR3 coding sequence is TGTGCCAGCAGTTCGCGAAACGAGCAGTACTTC. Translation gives CASSSRNEQYF.

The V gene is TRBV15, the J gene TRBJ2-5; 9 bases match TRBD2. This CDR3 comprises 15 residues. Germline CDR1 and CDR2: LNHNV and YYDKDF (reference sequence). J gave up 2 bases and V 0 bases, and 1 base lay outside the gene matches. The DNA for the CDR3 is TGTGCCACCAGCAGAGAGACTAGCGGACAAGAGACCCAGTACTTC. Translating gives CATSRETSGQETQYF.

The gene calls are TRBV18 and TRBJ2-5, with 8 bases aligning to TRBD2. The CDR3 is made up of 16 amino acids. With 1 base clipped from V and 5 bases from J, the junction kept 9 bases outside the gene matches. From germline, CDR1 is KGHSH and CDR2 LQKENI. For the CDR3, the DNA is TGTGCCAGCTCACCACGTACAGCGGGAGTTAGGGAGACCCAGTACTTC. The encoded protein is CASSPRTAGVRETQYF.

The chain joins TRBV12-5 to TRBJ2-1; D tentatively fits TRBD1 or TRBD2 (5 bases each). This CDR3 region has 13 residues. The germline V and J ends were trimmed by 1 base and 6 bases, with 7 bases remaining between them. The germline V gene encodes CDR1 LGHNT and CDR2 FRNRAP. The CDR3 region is CASGLGGPNEQFF. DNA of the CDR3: TGTGCTAGTGGTTTGGGGGGACCCAATGAGCAGTTCTTC.

This CDR3 reads CASSAGGGGTEAFF. DNA for the CDR3: TGTGCCAGCTCAGCCGGCGGGGGAGGCACTGAAGCTTTCTTT. V and J are TRBV18 and TRBJ1-1, with D possibly matching TRBD1 (5 bases). V was trimmed by 5 bases and J by 4 bases, leaving 14 bases between them. The CDR3 extends over 14 amino acids. Germline V lookup: CDR1 KGHSH, CDR2 LQKENI.

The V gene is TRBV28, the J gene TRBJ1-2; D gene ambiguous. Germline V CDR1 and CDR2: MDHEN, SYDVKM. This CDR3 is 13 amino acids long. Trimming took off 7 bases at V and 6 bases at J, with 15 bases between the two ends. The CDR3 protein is CASTWWGENGYTF. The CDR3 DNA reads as TGTGCCAGCACCTGGTGGGGAGAGAATGGCTACACCTTC.

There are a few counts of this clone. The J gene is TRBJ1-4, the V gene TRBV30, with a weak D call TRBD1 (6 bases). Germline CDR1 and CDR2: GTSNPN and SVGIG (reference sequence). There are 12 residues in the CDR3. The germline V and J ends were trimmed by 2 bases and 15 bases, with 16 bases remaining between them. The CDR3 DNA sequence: TGTGCCTGGAGTCCACCCGGGACAACTTTGTTTTTT. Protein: CAWSPPGTTLFF.

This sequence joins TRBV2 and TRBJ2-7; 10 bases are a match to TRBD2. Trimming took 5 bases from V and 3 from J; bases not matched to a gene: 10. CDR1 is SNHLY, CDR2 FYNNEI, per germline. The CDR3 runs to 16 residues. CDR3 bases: TGTGCCAGCAGTACCCGAGGGGCTAGCGGGAGCTACGAGCAGTACTTC. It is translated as CASSTRGASGSYEQYF.

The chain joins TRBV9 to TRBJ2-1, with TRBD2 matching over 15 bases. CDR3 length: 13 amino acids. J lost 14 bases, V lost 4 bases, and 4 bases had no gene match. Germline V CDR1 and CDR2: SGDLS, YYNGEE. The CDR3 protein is CASSIGLAGGEFF. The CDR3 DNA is TGTGCCAGCAGCATCGGACTAGCGGGAGGGGAGTTCTTC.

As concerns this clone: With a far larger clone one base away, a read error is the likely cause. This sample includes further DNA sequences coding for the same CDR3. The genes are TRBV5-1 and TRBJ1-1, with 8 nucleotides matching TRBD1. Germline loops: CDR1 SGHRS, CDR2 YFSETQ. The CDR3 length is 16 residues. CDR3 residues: CASRGTATGDPTEAFF. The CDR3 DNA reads TGCGCTAGCAGGGGGACTGCGACAGGGGATCCCACTGAAGCTTTCTTT.

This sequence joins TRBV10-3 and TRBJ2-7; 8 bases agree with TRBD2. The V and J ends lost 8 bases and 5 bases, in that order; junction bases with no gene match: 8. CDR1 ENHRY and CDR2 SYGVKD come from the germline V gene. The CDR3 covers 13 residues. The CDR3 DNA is TGTGCCATCCAACGGGAGGGTAACCACGAGCAGTACTTC. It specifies CAIQREGNHEQYF.

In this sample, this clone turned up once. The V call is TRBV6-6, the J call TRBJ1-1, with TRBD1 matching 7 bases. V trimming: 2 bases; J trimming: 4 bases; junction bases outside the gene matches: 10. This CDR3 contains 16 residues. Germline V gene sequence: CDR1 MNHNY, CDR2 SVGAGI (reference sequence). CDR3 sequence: CASSYETGTAVTEAFF. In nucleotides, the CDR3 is TGTGCCAGCAGTTACGAAACCGGGACAGCGGTCACTGAAGCTTTCTTT.

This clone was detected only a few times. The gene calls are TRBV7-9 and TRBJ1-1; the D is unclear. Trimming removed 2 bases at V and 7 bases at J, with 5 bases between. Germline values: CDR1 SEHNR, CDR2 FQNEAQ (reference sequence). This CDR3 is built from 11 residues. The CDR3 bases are TGTGCCAGCAGCTTATTCATTGAAGCTTTCTTT. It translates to CASSLFIEAFF.

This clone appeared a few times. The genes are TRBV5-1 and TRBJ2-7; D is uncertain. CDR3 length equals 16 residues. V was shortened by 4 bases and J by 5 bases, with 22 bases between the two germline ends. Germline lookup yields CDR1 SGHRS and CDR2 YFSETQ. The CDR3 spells CASSPSGAADPHEQYF. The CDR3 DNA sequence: TGCGCCAGCAGCCCCTCAGGTGCGGCGGACCCCCACGAGCAGTACTTC.

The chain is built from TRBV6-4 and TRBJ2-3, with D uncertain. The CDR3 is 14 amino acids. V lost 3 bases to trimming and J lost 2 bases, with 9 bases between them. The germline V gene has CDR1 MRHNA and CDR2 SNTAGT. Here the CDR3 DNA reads TGTGCCAGCAGTGATGGTGCGATCACAGATACGCAGTATTTT. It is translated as CASSDGAITDTQYF.

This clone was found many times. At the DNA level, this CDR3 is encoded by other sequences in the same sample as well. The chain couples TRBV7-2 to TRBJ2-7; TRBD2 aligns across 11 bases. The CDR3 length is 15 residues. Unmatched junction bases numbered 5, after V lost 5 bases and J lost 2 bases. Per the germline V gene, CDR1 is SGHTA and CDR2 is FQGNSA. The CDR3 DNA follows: TGTGCCAGCAGCGTACTAGCGGGGGCCGCCTACGAGCAGTACTTC. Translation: CASSVLAGAAYEQYF.

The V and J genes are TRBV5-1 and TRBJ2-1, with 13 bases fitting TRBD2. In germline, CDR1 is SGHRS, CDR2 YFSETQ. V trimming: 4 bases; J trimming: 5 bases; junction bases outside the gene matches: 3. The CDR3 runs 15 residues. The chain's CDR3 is CASSLGTSGNNEQFF. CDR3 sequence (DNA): TGCGCCAGCAGCCTAGGGACTAGCGGGAACAATGAGCAGTTCTTC.

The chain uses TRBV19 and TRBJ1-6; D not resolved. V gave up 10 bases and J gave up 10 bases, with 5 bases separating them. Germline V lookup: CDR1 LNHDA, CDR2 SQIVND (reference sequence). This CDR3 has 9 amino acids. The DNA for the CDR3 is TGTGCCATGGAGTCACCCCTCCACTTT. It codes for CAMESPLHF.

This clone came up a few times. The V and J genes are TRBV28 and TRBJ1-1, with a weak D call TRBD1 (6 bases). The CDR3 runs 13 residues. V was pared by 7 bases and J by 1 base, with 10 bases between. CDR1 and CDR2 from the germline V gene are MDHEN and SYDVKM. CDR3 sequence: CASIWTANTEAFF. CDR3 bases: TGTGCCAGCATATGGACAGCGAACACTGAAGCTTTCTTT.

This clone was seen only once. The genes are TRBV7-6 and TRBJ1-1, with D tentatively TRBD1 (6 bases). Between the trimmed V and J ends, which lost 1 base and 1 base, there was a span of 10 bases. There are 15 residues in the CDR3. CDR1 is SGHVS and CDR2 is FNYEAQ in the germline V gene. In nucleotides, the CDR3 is TGTGCCAGCAGCTTAGTCGGGGGCGGGAACACTGAAGCTTTCTTT. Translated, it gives CASSLVGGGNTEAFF.

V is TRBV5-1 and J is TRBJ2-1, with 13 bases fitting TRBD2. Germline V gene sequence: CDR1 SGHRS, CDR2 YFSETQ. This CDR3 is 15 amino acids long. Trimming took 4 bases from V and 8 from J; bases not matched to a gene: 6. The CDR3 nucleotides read TGCGCCAGCAGCCCCGGGACTAGCGGGATGTATGAGCAGTTCTTC. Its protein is CASSPGTSGMYEQFF.

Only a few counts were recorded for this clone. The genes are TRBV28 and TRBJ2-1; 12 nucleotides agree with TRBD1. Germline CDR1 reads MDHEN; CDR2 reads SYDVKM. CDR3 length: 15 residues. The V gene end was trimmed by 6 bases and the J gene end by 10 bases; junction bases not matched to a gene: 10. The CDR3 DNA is TGTGCCAGCAGAAACGGGGACAGGGGGCTGGTGGAGCAGTTCTTC. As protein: CASRNGDRGLVEQFF.

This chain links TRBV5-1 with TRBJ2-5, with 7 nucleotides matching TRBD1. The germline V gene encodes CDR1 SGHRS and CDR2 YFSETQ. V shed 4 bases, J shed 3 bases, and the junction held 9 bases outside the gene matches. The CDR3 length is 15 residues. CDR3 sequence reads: CASSRGTAEEETQYF. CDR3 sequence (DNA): TGCGCCAGCAGCCGAGGGACAGCGGAAGAAGAGACCCAGTACTTC.